The 19 T cell receptor beta chains below were found in one sample sequenced in a study of blood T cell repertoires in COVID-19. Assay: immunoSEQ multiplex PCR; the TCRdb copy retains only in-frame clones and omits some. The sample holds about 76,000 clones, roughly 81% seen once. The specimen sequenced was peripheral blood. The receptor set was obtained from a man aged 55 to 70 with COVID-19, enrolled during active disease.

This clone was seen a few times. The chain couples TRBV4-2 to TRBJ2-1; D might be TRBD2 (6 bases). CDR3 size: 15 residues. Germline V gene lookup returns CDR1 LGHNA and CDR2 YNFKEQ. V dropped 1 base and J dropped 7 bases, with 14 bases sitting between them. The chain's CDR3 is CASSQGTGTRNEQFF. CDR3 nucleotide sequence: TGTGCCAGCAGCCAAGGAACTGGGACTCGGAATGAGCAGTTCTTC.

This chain connects TRBV1 to TRBJ2-7; the table names TRBD2, a call not compared with the DNA. TRBV1 is a documented pseudogene. This CDR3 has 16 residues. This CDR3 reads CTSSHEETPQTYEQYF. DNA of the CDR3: TGCACCAGCAGCCACGAGGAGACTCCCCAAACCTACGAGCAGTACTTC.

The V gene is TRBV24-1, the J gene TRBJ2-3; 9 bases fit TRBD1. Trimming cost V 3 bases and J 2 bases; bases outside gene matches: 11. The V gene's germline CDR1 is KGHDR and CDR2 SFDVKD. The CDR3 length is 18 residues. The CDR3 DNA sequence: TGTGCCACCAGTGATCGTTCTCCCGGGACAGGGTACACAGATACGCAGTATTTT. Translating gives CATSDRSPGTGYTDTQYF.

The V call is TRBV30, the J call TRBJ1-2; TRBD1 might be the D (5 bases). Trimming removed 1 base at V and 8 bases at J, with 17 bases between. The V gene's germline CDR1 is GTSNPN and CDR2 SVGIG (reference sequence). CDR3 size: 14 residues. Here the CDR3 reads CAWSAGLGPYGYTF. The CDR3 nucleotides read TGTGCCTGGAGTGCAGGGCTAGGGCCTTACGGCTACACCTTC.

V usage is TRBV5-1 and J usage is TRBJ1-5, with D possibly TRBD1 on 5 matching bases. The CDR3 has 13 residues. Trimming removed 3 bases from V and 4 bases from J, with 8 bases in between. Germline CDR1 SGHRS, CDR2 YFSETQ. CDR3: CASSWGVNQPQHF. CDR3 DNA sequence: TGCGCCAGCAGCTGGGGGGTTAATCAGCCCCAGCATTTT. The variable domain in full, completed from reference TRBV5-1 and TRBJ1-5, reads KAGVTQTPRYLIKTRGQQVTLSCSPISGHRSVSWYQQTPGQGLQFLFEYFSETQRNKGNFPGRFSGRQFSNSRSEMNVSTLELGDSALYLCASSWGVNQPQHFGDGTRLSIL.

The chain couples TRBV5-1 to TRBJ1-2; D may be TRBD1 (5 bases). Trimming cost V 7 bases and J 4 bases, with 17 bases left between them. The CDR3 covers 14 residues. Germline V CDR1 and CDR2: SGHRS, YFSETQ. Here the CDR3 reads CASGPTGTGYGYTF. The CDR3 region has the DNA TGCGCCAGCGGTCCTACTGGGACTGGCTATGGCTACACCTTC.

The chain joins TRBV7-7 to TRBJ2-5; 11 bases line up with TRBD2. This CDR3 spans 16 amino acids. From germline, CDR1 is SSHAT and CDR2 FNYEAQ (reference sequence). With V trimmed by 1 base and J by 1 base, 2 bases remained unmatched. The CDR3 sequence: CASSLGGLAGQETQYF. The CDR3 nucleotides read TGTGCCAGCAGCTTAGGCGGACTAGCGGGCCAAGAGACCCAGTACTTC.

The chain is built from TRBV28 and TRBJ1-5, with D unresolved. V gave up 2 bases and J gave up 5 bases, with 10 bases separating them. Per the germline V gene, CDR1 is MDHEN and CDR2 is SYDVKM. The CDR3 sequence is 14 residues long. This chain's CDR3 is CASSLGENHQPQHF. Written as DNA, the CDR3 is TGTGCCAGCAGTTTAGGAGAAAACCATCAGCCCCAGCATTTT.

This chain connects TRBV2 to TRBJ2-1, with 10 bases identical to TRBD2. Germline lookup yields CDR1 SNHLY and CDR2 FYNNEI. The CDR3 sequence is 20 residues long. With 0 bases clipped from V and 1 base from J, the junction kept 12 bases outside the gene matches. The CDR3 bases are TGTGCCAGCAGTGAAGCGGACCCCATATTAGCGGGAGGTTCCTACAATGAGCAGTTCTTC. Protein product: CASSEADPILAGGSYNEQFF.

The chain employs TRBV7-7 and TRBJ2-5, with 7 nucleotides matching TRBD2. The V gene end was trimmed by 5 bases and the J gene end by 4 bases; junction bases not matched to a gene: 10. The CDR3 has 15 residues. CDR1 is SSHAT, CDR2 FNYEAQ, per germline (reference sequence). The CDR3 sequence: CASSPPPTSPETQYF. DNA for the CDR3: TGTGCCAGCAGCCCGCCCCCGACTAGCCCAGAGACCCAGTACTTC. Using reference TRBV7-7 and TRBJ2-5 for the parts outside the CDR3, the full variable domain is GAGVSQSPRYKVTKRGQDVTLRCDPISSHATLYWYQQALGQGPEFLTYFNYEAQPDKSGLPSDRFSAERPEGSISTLTIQRTEQRDSAMYRCASSPPPTSPETQYFGPGTRLLVL.

The genes are TRBV9 and TRBJ1-2, with 11 bases aligning to TRBD1. The germline V gene has CDR1 SGDLS and CDR2 YYNGEE. The CDR3 has 15 residues. V was clipped by 4 bases and J by 7 bases; unmatched bases: 9. CDR3 DNA: TGTGCCAGCAGCAACCGGGACAGGGGGGAATTTGGCTACACCTTC. Translated: CASSNRDRGEFGYTF.

The genes are TRBV19 and TRBJ1-1, with 10 bases lining up with TRBD1. Trimming took 8 bases from V and 0 from J; bases not matched to a gene: 9. The CDR3 has 16 residues. Germline CDR1 reads LNHDA; CDR2 reads SQIVND (reference sequence). The CDR3 sequence is CASARQGAGVNTEAFF. The CDR3 DNA sequence: TGTGCCAGTGCAAGACAGGGGGCGGGAGTGAACACTGAAGCTTTCTTT.

CDR3 region: CASSQEATTNEKLFF. CDR3 bases: TGTGCCAGCAGCCAAGAAGCTACAACTAATGAAAAACTGTTTTTT. This rearrangement joins TRBV4-2 to TRBJ1-4; D unresolved. In germline, CDR1 is LGHNA, CDR2 YNFKEQ. V dropped 0 bases and J dropped 0 bases, with 5 bases sitting between them. The CDR3 has 15 amino acids.

The rearrangement links TRBV2 to TRBJ1-5, with 10 bases lining up with TRBD1. The V and J ends lost 8 bases and 0 bases, in that order; junction bases with no gene match: 4. CDR3 length: 15 amino acids. The germline gives CDR1 SNHLY, CDR2 FYNNEI. The CDR3 DNA follows: TGTGCCAGCCTTGGGACAGGGGATAGCAATCAGCCCCAGCATTTT. It encodes CASLGTGDSNQPQHF.

This clone was counted a few times. The rearrangement links TRBV19 to TRBJ1-6; TRBD1 aligns across 8 bases. Germline CDR1 and CDR2: LNHDA and SQIVND (reference sequence). The J segment lost 7 bases and the V segment lost 5 bases, leaving 13 bases of the junction unmatched. The length of the CDR3 is 17 residues. The DNA of the CDR3 is TGTGCCAGTAGTGCCCAATATCAAGACAGGGGAAATTCACCCCTCCACTTT. Amino acid sequence: CASSAQYQDRGNSPLHF.

The V and J genes are TRBV19 and TRBJ1-5; 8 nucleotides line up with TRBD1. This CDR3 has 14 residues. After removal of 4 bases from V and 6 bases from J, the junction contained 5 bases not matched to a gene. Germline V gives CDR1 LNHDA, CDR2 SQIVND (reference sequence). CDR3 in amino acids: CASSTGQGGQPQHF. As DNA, the CDR3 is TGTGCCAGTAGTACAGGACAGGGAGGTCAGCCCCAGCATTTT.

The J gene is TRBJ2-2, the V gene TRBV5-1; 10 bases match TRBD2. Germline values: CDR1 SGHRS, CDR2 YFSETQ. The CDR3 covers 16 residues. V dropped 9 bases and J dropped 6; count of bases not matched to a gene: 14. CDR3 in amino acids: CATNPGLAGAAGELFF. The CDR3 DNA reads TGCGCCACCAACCCAGGGCTAGCGGGAGCCGCCGGGGAGCTGTTTTTT.

The gene calls are TRBV6-5 and TRBJ1-2, with D maybe TRBD1 (6 bases). V was clipped by 5 bases and J by 6 bases, with 16 bases between them. There are 14 residues in the CDR3. The germline V gene encodes CDR1 MNHEY and CDR2 SVGAGI. CDR3 nucleotide sequence: TGTGCCAGCAGTACACAGGGTGGGGGAAATGGCTACACCTTC. Translated, it gives CASSTQGGGNGYTF.

V and J are TRBV29-1 and TRBJ2-7; 9 bases agree with TRBD1. CDR1 SQVTM and CDR2 ANQGSEA come from the germline V gene. This CDR3 has 14 residues. J gave up 1 base and V 4 bases, and 5 bases lay outside the gene matches. Here the CDR3 reads CSVAPGQGSYEQYF. CDR3 DNA: TGCAGCGTTGCCCCGGGACAGGGTTCCTACGAGCAGTACTTC.